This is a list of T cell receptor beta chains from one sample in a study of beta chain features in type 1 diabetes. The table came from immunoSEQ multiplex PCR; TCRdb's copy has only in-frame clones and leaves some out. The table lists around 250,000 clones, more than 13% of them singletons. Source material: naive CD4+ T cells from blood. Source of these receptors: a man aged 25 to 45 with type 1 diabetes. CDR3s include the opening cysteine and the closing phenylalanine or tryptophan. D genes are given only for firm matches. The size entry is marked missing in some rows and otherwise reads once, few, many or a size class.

CDR3nt: TGTGCCAGCAGCCACGGACAGGGGCCAGAGACCCAGTACTTC
CDR3aa: CASSHGQGPETQYF
d_gene: TRBD1
v_gene: TRBV6-1
abundance: few
j_gene: TRBJ2-5

CDR3nt: TGTGCCAGCAGCTTAGATGAGACAGTCCTCTACGAGCAGTACTTC
CDR3aa: CASSLDETVLYEQYF
d_gene: -
v_gene: TRBV7-2
abundance: -
j_gene: TRBJ2-7

CDR3nt: TGTGCTAGCAGCCCCGACGCGGGGCGGTACAATGAGCAGTTCTTC
CDR3aa: CASSPDAGRYNEQFF
d_gene: -
v_gene: TRBV7-7
abundance: -
j_gene: TRBJ2-1

CDR3nt: TGTGCCAGCAGTGAAGCGCGGGCAGGCAATCAGCCCCAGCATTTT
CDR3aa: CASSEARAGNQPQHF
d_gene: -
v_gene: TRBV2
abundance: -
j_gene: TRBJ1-5

CDR3nt: TGTGCCAGCAGTTCCCCGAAGAGTGAAGCTTTCTTT
CDR3aa: CASSSPKSEAFF
d_gene: -
v_gene: TRBV28
abundance: -
j_gene: TRBJ1-1

CDR3nt: TGTGCCAGCAGGGCGGGACTAGCTGAACCCGGGGAGCTGTTTTTT
CDR3aa: CASRAGLAEPGELFF
d_gene: TRBD2
v_gene: TRBV2
abundance: -
j_gene: TRBJ2-2

CDR3nt: TGCAGCCAGGGAGGGGTCTATGGCTACACCTTC
CDR3aa: CSQGGVYGYTF
d_gene: -
v_gene: TRBV20-1
abundance: few
j_gene: TRBJ1-2

CDR3nt: TGTGCCAGCAGCTACACCAAAGAGACCCAGTACTTC
CDR3aa: CASSYTKETQYF
d_gene: -
v_gene: TRBV5-4
abundance: -
j_gene: TRBJ2-5

CDR3nt: TGCGCCAGCAGCTGGGACAGGGACACTGAAGCTTTCTTT
CDR3aa: CASSWDRDTEAFF
d_gene: TRBD1
v_gene: TRBV5-1
abundance: -
j_gene: TRBJ1-1

CDR3nt: TGTGCCGGCCTAAGGCACAGTAATGAAAAACTGTTTTTT
CDR3aa: CAGLRHSNEKLFF
d_gene: -
v_gene: TRBV30
abundance: few
j_gene: TRBJ1-4

CDR3nt: TGCGCCAGCAGCTTAGAAGCGGGAAACAATGAGCAGTTCTTC
CDR3aa: CASSLEAGNNEQFF
d_gene: TRBD2
v_gene: TRBV5-1
abundance: -
j_gene: TRBJ2-1

CDR3nt: TGTGCCAGCTCACCCCGACAGGGCGTGGGAGAGACCCAGTACTTC
CDR3aa: CASSPRQGVGETQYF
d_gene: TRBD1
v_gene: TRBV18
abundance: -
j_gene: TRBJ2-5

CDR3nt: TGTGCCAGCAGTTCCGGGACAGCCGAGGGGTACTACGAGCAGTACTTC
CDR3aa: CASSSGTAEGYYEQYF
d_gene: TRBD1
v_gene: TRBV28
abundance: -
j_gene: TRBJ2-7

CDR3nt: TGTGCCAGCAAGAGGCCGTACACGGAAAAACTGTTTTTT
CDR3aa: CASKRPYTEKLFF
d_gene: -
v_gene: TRBV28
abundance: -
j_gene: TRBJ1-4

CDR3nt: TGTGCCAGCAGCGTCGACAGGGGGCGGGGAGAGCAGTACTTC
CDR3aa: CASSVDRGRGEQYF
d_gene: TRBD1
v_gene: TRBV5-4
abundance: few
j_gene: TRBJ2-7

CDR3nt: TGTGCCAGCAGTCGCCTAAGCTCCTACAATGAGCAGTTCTTC
CDR3aa: CASSRLSSYNEQFF
d_gene: -
v_gene: TRBV5-6
abundance: few
j_gene: TRBJ2-1

CDR3nt: TGTGCCAGCAGCGTACTAGCGGGAGCAGGGTACAATGAGCAGTTCTTC
CDR3aa: CASSVLAGAGYNEQFF
d_gene: TRBD2
v_gene: TRBV9
abundance: -
j_gene: TRBJ2-1

CDR3nt: TGTGCCAGCAGTCTAAGCCGGAGTTTTGGCTATGGCTACACCTTC
CDR3aa: CASSLSRSFGYGYTF
d_gene: -
v_gene: TRBV27
abundance: -
j_gene: TRBJ1-2

CDR3nt: TGTGCCAGCAGGGGGTTACAGGGTCGAACTGAAGCTTTCTTT
CDR3aa: CASRGLQGRTEAFF
d_gene: -
v_gene: TRBV7-9
abundance: -
j_gene: TRBJ1-1

CDR3nt: TGTGCCAGTAGTACAGGGGTCGGAGGTACGCAGTATTTT
CDR3aa: CASSTGVGGTQYF
d_gene: -
v_gene: TRBV19
abundance: few
j_gene: TRBJ2-3